These T cell receptor beta chains were read from a single sample in a study of vaccination effects on CD4 cells after COVID-19. No antigen has been identified for these receptors. Some clones are missing from TCRdb's copy, which holds only in-frame ones; the method was immunoSEQ multiplex PCR. The table lists roughly 15,000 clones, nearly 80% of them singletons. The source material was CD4+ T cells from PBMCs cultured with HCoV-NL63 spike peptides, sampled after COVID-19 vaccination. The receptors here all came from a human donor who had a prior SARS-CoV-2 infection. Each CDR3 is given with its conserved first and last residue. Fields, in order: J gene, V gene, clone size, D gene, CDR3 DNA, CDR3 protein. The D gene is left open where the match is weak. The listing skips clone size in some rows; elsewhere it reads once, few, many or a size class.

j_call: TRBJ2-7
v_call: TRBV6-5
clone_size: NA
d_call: NA
cdr3_nt: TGTGCCAGCAGCACCGCACAGGGTACCTACGAGCAGTACTTC
cdr3_aa: CASSTAQGTYEQYF

j_call: TRBJ2-5
v_call: TRBV2
clone_size: NA
d_call: TRBD2
cdr3_nt: TGTGCCAGCAGTTATCTCCTAGCGGAAGAGACCCAGTACTTC
cdr3_aa: CASSYLLAEETQYF

j_call: TRBJ2-5
v_call: TRBV5-4
clone_size: NA
d_call: NA
cdr3_nt: TGTGCCAGCAGCGACAATCGAAAGGGGGAGACCCAGTACTTC
cdr3_aa: CASSDNRKGETQYF

j_call: TRBJ2-7
v_call: TRBV7-2
clone_size: NA
d_call: TRBD1
cdr3_nt: TGTGCCAGCAGCCGGGACAGGGGTAGCTCCTACGAGCAGTACTTC
cdr3_aa: CASSRDRGSSYEQYF

j_call: TRBJ1-2
v_call: TRBV28
clone_size: NA
d_call: TRBD1
cdr3_nt: TGTGCCAGCAGTTTAGGACAGGGGTGGTATGGCTACACCTTC
cdr3_aa: CASSLGQGWYGYTF

j_call: TRBJ2-3
v_call: TRBV24-1
clone_size: NA
d_call: NA
cdr3_nt: TGTGCCACCAGTGATCCGAGCGGTCCCACAGATACGCAGTATTTT
cdr3_aa: CATSDPSGPTDTQYF

j_call: TRBJ1-1
v_call: TRBV7-2
clone_size: NA
d_call: NA
cdr3_nt: TGTGCAAGCGGGCGGGGTACTGAAGCTTTCTTT
cdr3_aa: CASGRGTEAFF

j_call: TRBJ1-3
v_call: TRBV27
clone_size: NA
d_call: TRBD1
cdr3_nt: TGTGCCAGCAGTTCCGACAGGGGGTCTGGTGGAAACACCATATATTTT
cdr3_aa: CASSSDRGSGGNTIYF

j_call: TRBJ1-4
v_call: TRBV28
clone_size: once
d_call: TRBD1
cdr3_nt: TGTGCCAGCAGGACCGGACAGACAGGGGGCTTCGAAAAACTGTTTTTT
cdr3_aa: CASRTGQTGGFEKLFF

j_call: TRBJ2-7
v_call: TRBV11-1
clone_size: NA
d_call: TRBD2
cdr3_nt: TGTGCCAGCAGCGGGGGGGGATTCGAGCAGTACTTC
cdr3_aa: CASSGGGFEQYF

j_call: TRBJ2-7
v_call: TRBV11-1
clone_size: NA
d_call: NA
cdr3_nt: TGTGCCAGCAGCCCGGGGCGGAGCTCCTACGAGCAGTACTTC
cdr3_aa: CASSPGRSSYEQYF

j_call: TRBJ2-2
v_call: TRBV11-3
clone_size: NA
d_call: TRBD2
cdr3_nt: TGTGCCAGCAGCCTAAGGGTCATAGCGGGGTCGCACACCGGGGAGCTGTTTTTT
cdr3_aa: CASSLRVIAGSHTGELFF

j_call: TRBJ2-3
v_call: TRBV5-1
clone_size: NA
d_call: TRBD2
cdr3_nt: TGCGCCAGCAGGGATAGGAAATTAGCGGGGGTCACAGATACGCAGTATTTT
cdr3_aa: CASRDRKLAGVTDTQYF

j_call: TRBJ2-5
v_call: TRBV3-1/TRBV3-2
clone_size: NA
d_call: NA
cdr3_nt: TGTGCCAGCAGCCCCTCACCGGGAGAGACCCAGTACTTC
cdr3_aa: CASSPSPGETQYF

j_call: TRBJ2-3
v_call: TRBV7-2
clone_size: NA
d_call: NA
cdr3_nt: TGTGCCAGCAGCTACCGGACTAGCACAGATACGCAGTATTTT
cdr3_aa: CASSYRTSTDTQYF

j_call: TRBJ2-7
v_call: TRBV2
clone_size: NA
d_call: TRBD1
cdr3_nt: TGTGCCAGCGCCCGGACAGGGGGGCCGAGGCAGTACTTC
cdr3_aa: CASARTGGPRQYF

j_call: TRBJ2-1
v_call: TRBV18
clone_size: NA
d_call: NA
cdr3_nt: TGTGCCAGCTCACAGGGGGGTTGGGATGAGCAGTTCTTC
cdr3_aa: CASSQGGWDEQFF

j_call: TRBJ2-3
v_call: TRBV18
clone_size: once
d_call: NA
cdr3_nt: TGTGCCAGCTCATTATCACAGGGTACCACAGATACGCAGTATTTT
cdr3_aa: CASSLSQGTTDTQYF

j_call: TRBJ2-5
v_call: TRBV25-1
clone_size: NA
d_call: TRBD2
cdr3_nt: TGTGCCAGCAGTGAATGGGAGGGAGGGCGGGGAGAGACCCAGTACTTC
cdr3_aa: CASSEWEGGRGETQYF

j_call: TRBJ2-1
v_call: TRBV10-3
clone_size: NA
d_call: TRBD1
cdr3_nt: TGTGCCATTGCAAGTCCGGGACAGAGGGGGTACAATGAGCAGTTCTTC
cdr3_aa: CAIASPGQRGYNEQFF

j_call: TRBJ1-1
v_call: TRBV24-1
clone_size: NA
d_call: TRBD1
cdr3_nt: TGTGCCACCATTGGACAGGGGGCAGGTCTGAACACTGAAGCTTTCTTT
cdr3_aa: CATIGQGAGLNTEAFF

j_call: TRBJ1-6
v_call: TRBV30
clone_size: NA
d_call: NA
cdr3_nt: TGTGCCTGTCAGAGGGTAATGATGAGTTCACCCCTCCACTTT
cdr3_aa: CACQRVMMSSPLHF

j_call: TRBJ1-3
v_call: TRBV3-1/TRBV3-2
clone_size: NA
d_call: NA
cdr3_nt: TGTGCCAGCAGCCAAGGATTAGGTCTCTCGGGGACCATATATTTT
cdr3_aa: CASSQGLGLSGTIYF

j_call: TRBJ2-2
v_call: TRBV7-9
clone_size: NA
d_call: TRBD2
cdr3_nt: TGTGCCAGCAGCTTAGCTAGCGGGCACACCGGGGAGCTGTTTTTT
cdr3_aa: CASSLASGHTGELFF

j_call: TRBJ2-3
v_call: TRBV6-5
clone_size: NA
d_call: TRBD2
cdr3_nt: TGTGCCAGCAGTTACCTGGCGGGAGGCCTCACAGATACGCAGTATTTT
cdr3_aa: CASSYLAGGLTDTQYF

j_call: TRBJ2-2
v_call: TRBV5-1
clone_size: once
d_call: NA
cdr3_nt: TGCGCCAGCAGCTTGAACAGGGCTAACACCGGGGAGCTGTTTTTT
cdr3_aa: CASSLNRANTGELFF

j_call: TRBJ2-3
v_call: TRBV6-5
clone_size: NA
d_call: NA
cdr3_nt: TGTGCCAGCAGTTACAACGCAGATACGCAGTATTTT
cdr3_aa: CASSYNADTQYF

j_call: TRBJ2-5
v_call: TRBV6-5
clone_size: NA
d_call: TRBD2
cdr3_nt: TGTGCCAGCAGATCTAGCGGGAGTTGGGAGACCCAGTACTTC
cdr3_aa: CASRSSGSWETQYF

j_call: TRBJ2-1
v_call: TRBV19
clone_size: NA
d_call: TRBD1
cdr3_nt: TGTGCCAGTAGTCCGGGACAGGTTTACAATGAGCAGTTCTTC
cdr3_aa: CASSPGQVYNEQFF

j_call: TRBJ1-1
v_call: TRBV11-2
clone_size: NA
d_call: NA
cdr3_nt: TGTGCCAGCAGCTTAGTTCTAGGATCGGCTTTCTTT
cdr3_aa: CASSLVLGSAFF

j_call: TRBJ1-6
v_call: TRBV7-9
clone_size: NA
d_call: TRBD1
cdr3_nt: TGTGCCAGTGGACAGGGGGATCATTCACCCCTCCACTTT
cdr3_aa: CASGQGDHSPLHF

j_call: TRBJ2-5
v_call: TRBV19
clone_size: NA
d_call: TRBD2
cdr3_nt: TGTGCCAGTGCCCTCGCGGGGGGGGAGACCCAGTACTTC
cdr3_aa: CASALAGGETQYF

j_call: TRBJ2-1
v_call: TRBV7-7
clone_size: few
d_call: NA
cdr3_nt: TGTGCTAGCAGCTTAGTTCGGCGGGGAGACCTTGGCGGGACCACTTACAATGAGCAGTTCTTC
cdr3_aa: CASSLVRRGDLGGTTYNEQFF

j_call: TRBJ2-2
v_call: TRBV5-1
clone_size: NA
d_call: TRBD1
cdr3_nt: TGCGCCAGCAGCTTGGCCGCGACAGGGACCGGGGAGCTGTTTTTT
cdr3_aa: CASSLAATGTGELFF

j_call: TRBJ1-1
v_call: TRBV24-1
clone_size: NA
d_call: NA
cdr3_nt: TGTGCCACCAGTGAGATCAGGGTGACAGCTTTCTTT
cdr3_aa: CATSEIRVTAFF

j_call: TRBJ2-7
v_call: TRBV18
clone_size: once
d_call: NA
cdr3_nt: TGTGCCAGCTCACCACGGGGGTACGAGCAGTACTTC
cdr3_aa: CASSPRGYEQYF

j_call: TRBJ2-5
v_call: TRBV5-5
clone_size: NA
d_call: NA
cdr3_nt: TGTGCCAGCAGCTTGGGTCGGCGGCAGGGGCCAGAGACCCAGTACTTC
cdr3_aa: CASSLGRRQGPETQYF

j_call: TRBJ2-5
v_call: TRBV3-1/TRBV3-2
clone_size: NA
d_call: TRBD2
cdr3_nt: TGTGCCAGCAGACAAGCGGGAGCCCAAGAGACCCAGTACTTC
cdr3_aa: CASRQAGAQETQYF

j_call: TRBJ2-1
v_call: TRBV7-3
clone_size: NA
d_call: NA
cdr3_nt: TGTGCCAGCAGCTTATATCCCCGAAGCGACGGCTCCTACAATGAGCAGTTCTTC
cdr3_aa: CASSLYPRSDGSYNEQFF

j_call: TRBJ1-2
v_call: TRBV6-5
clone_size: once
d_call: TRBD1
cdr3_nt: TGTGCCAGCACCCGGACAGGGGGTTCGAACTATGGCTACACCTTC
cdr3_aa: CASTRTGGSNYGYTF

j_call: TRBJ2-1
v_call: TRBV9
clone_size: NA
d_call: TRBD2
cdr3_nt: TGTGCCAGCAGCGTAGTGAGCGGGGGGGGCGAAGAGCAGTTCTTC
cdr3_aa: CASSVVSGGGEEQFF

j_call: TRBJ1-6
v_call: TRBV3-1/TRBV3-2
clone_size: NA
d_call: NA
cdr3_nt: TGTGCCAGCAGCCAAGACAAAAATTCACCCCTCCACTTT
cdr3_aa: CASSQDKNSPLHF

j_call: TRBJ1-5
v_call: TRBV7-8
clone_size: few
d_call: NA
cdr3_nt: TGTGCCAGCAGCTTAGACTCTGGGCGGGGGACTCAGCCCCAGCATTTT
cdr3_aa: CASSLDSGRGTQPQHF